The next 32 T cell receptor beta chains were all read from a single sample in a study of blood T cell repertoires in COVID-19. Profiled with immunoSEQ multiplex PCR; TCRdb holds only in-frame clones, not every one. Of about 140,000 clones in the sample, approximately 91% were seen once. Sequenced: peripheral blood. Source of these receptors: a man aged 50-60 years with active or convalescent COVID-19.

The rearrangement joins TRBV6-6 to TRBJ2-7, with D hard to call. From germline, CDR1 is MNHNY and CDR2 SVGAGI (reference sequence). Trimming cost V 2 bases and J 4 bases, with 12 bases left between them. This CDR3 region has 14 residues. The CDR3 region has the DNA TGTGCCAGCAGTTACACCGGAAGAGGTTACGAGCAGTACTTC. Amino acid sequence: CASSYTGRGYEQYF.

The sample holds one count of this clone. This chain uses TRBV10-2 with TRBJ2-3, with D possibly TRBD2 on 6 matching bases. Trimming pared 3 bases from V and 4 bases from J, leaving 14 bases between. The V gene's germline CDR1 is WSHSY and CDR2 SAAADI. The CDR3 covers 15 residues. In DNA, the CDR3 is TGCGCCAGCAGTGAAGAGGGACTCCTGGCAGATACGCAGTATTTT. Protein: CASSEEGLLADTQYF.

The rearrangement joins TRBV18 to TRBJ2-7; 9 nucleotides line up with TRBD2. Germline V gene sequence: CDR1 KGHSH, CDR2 LQKENI. The CDR3 runs to 15 residues. The trim removed 1 base at V and 0 bases at J, leaving 1 base unmatched. The chain's CDR3 is CASSPRGRGSYEQYF. CDR3 nucleotide sequence: TGTGCCAGCTCACCACGCGGGAGGGGCTCCTACGAGCAGTACTTC.

CDR3 nucleotides: TGTGCCAGCAGCCTGGGACAGCTCTATGGCTACACCTTC. Residues: CASSLGQLYGYTF. This chain links TRBV6-5 with TRBJ1-2, with 7 bases aligning to TRBD1. V was clipped by 6 bases and J by 4 bases; unmatched bases: 5. Germline CDR1 MNHEY, CDR2 SVGAGI. The CDR3 totals 13 residues.

The chain couples TRBV27 to TRBJ2-7; 8 positions agree with TRBD1. The germline gives CDR1 MNHEY, CDR2 SMNVEV (reference sequence). CDR3 length: 13 residues. V lost 3 bases and J lost 3; bases outside the gene matches: 1. The CDR3 bases are TGTGCCAGCAGTTTGGACAGGGACTACGAGCAGTACTTC. It specifies CASSLDRDYEQYF.

The gene calls are TRBV27 and TRBJ2-1, with D hard to call. This CDR3 has 11 amino acids. Germline CDR1 is MNHEY and CDR2 is SMNVEV (reference sequence). The V and J ends lost 3 bases and 9 bases respectively, with 6 bases between them. The CDR3 reads CASSFGSEQFF. CDR3 nucleotide sequence: TGTGCCAGCAGTTTCGGTAGTGAGCAGTTCTTC.

The chain employs TRBV5-4 and TRBJ2-3; 8 bases line up with TRBD1. Germline CDR1 is SGHNT and CDR2 is YYREEE (reference sequence). Unmatched junction bases numbered 5, after V lost 4 bases and J lost 1 base. CDR3 length: 15 amino acids. The CDR3 nucleotides read TGTGCCAGCAGCCTCCAGGGGGCTGGCACAGATACGCAGTATTTT. Its protein is CASSLQGAGTDTQYF. Variable domain in full (rest from reference TRBV5-4 and TRBJ2-3): ETGVTQSPTHLIKTRGQQVTLRCSSQSGHNTVSWYQQALGQGPQFIFQYYREEENGRGNFPPRFSGLQFPNYSSELNVNALELDDSALYLCASSLQGAGTDTQYFGPGTRLTVL.

V and J are TRBV11-2 and TRBJ1-5; no clear D. There are 13 residues in the CDR3. Looked up from germline, CDR1 is SGHAT and CDR2 is FQNNGV. Trimming stripped 0 bases from V and 4 bases from J, with 4 bases between. The CDR3 DNA sequence: TGTGCCAGCAGCTTAGACATGAATCAGCCCCAGCATTTT. Residues: CASSLDMNQPQHF.

This chain links TRBV7-2 with TRBJ1-5; no definite D call. CDR3 length: 15 residues. The V and J ends lost 1 base and 4 bases respectively, with 11 bases between them. Germline lookup yields CDR1 SGHTA and CDR2 FQGNSA. CDR3 bases: TGTGCCAGCAGCTTAGACCCTGCCGGGAATCAGCCCCAGCATTTT. As protein: CASSLDPAGNQPQHF.

In this sample, this clone turned up a few times. V gene TRBV28 combines with J gene TRBJ2-7, with TRBD1 matching 8 bases. Germline trimming cut 8 bases from V and 6 bases from J; bases unmatched to any gene: 15. Germline CDR1 is MDHEN and CDR2 is SYDVKM. This CDR3 comprises 15 residues. The CDR3 sequence: CASLTPAQGASEQYF. CDR3 DNA: TGTGCCAGCTTAACCCCCGCCCAGGGGGCGAGCGAGCAGTACTTC. The whole variable domain, remainder taken from reference TRBV28 and TRBJ2-7, is DVKVTQSSRYLVKRTGEKVFLECVQDMDHENMFWYRQDPGLGLRLIYFSYDVKMKEKGDIPEGYSVSREKKERFSLILESASTNQTSMYLCASLTPAQGASEQYFGPGTRLTVT.

The chain is built from TRBV11-2 and TRBJ1-3, with 11 nucleotides matching TRBD1. Unmatched junction bases numbered 2, after V lost 1 base and J lost 0 bases. Germline loops: CDR1 SGHAT, CDR2 FQNNGV. This CDR3 comprises 17 residues. CDR3 DNA: TGTGCCAGCAGCTTAGTTGGGACAGGGGGCTCTGGAAACACCATATATTTT. Encoded protein: CASSLVGTGGSGNTIYF.

The gene calls are TRBV6-2 or TRBV6-3 and TRBJ2-1; 7 nucleotides line up with TRBD2. V gave up 5 bases and J gave up 1 base; unmatched junction bases: 5. The germline V gene encodes CDR1 MNHEY and CDR2 SVGEGT. The CDR3 extends over 15 amino acids. CDR3 loop: CASSISGLSYNEQFF. The CDR3 bases are TGTGCCAGCAGTATTAGCGGGTTGTCCTACAATGAGCAGTTCTTC.

The chain joins TRBV4-1 to TRBJ2-7; 7 positions match TRBD1. Losses at the gene ends were 3 bases for V and 5 bases for J; bases not matched to a gene: 7. The CDR3 totals 14 residues. The germline gives CDR1 MGHRA, CDR2 YSYEKL. CDR3 DNA: TGCGCCAGCAGCCACGACAGGGTAGGTCACGAGCAGTACTTC. Translating gives CASSHDRVGHEQYF.

The V and J genes are TRBV13 and TRBJ2-7; 12 bases are a match to TRBD1. Trimming at V came to 4 bases and at J to 7 bases, leaving 11 bases not matched to a gene. CDR1 and CDR2 (germline): PRHDT, FYEKMQ (reference sequence). The CDR3 totals 16 residues. The CDR3 region is CASSSITGQGAREQYF. CDR3 bases: TGTGCCAGCAGCTCTATTACGGGACAGGGGGCGCGGGAGCAGTACTTC.

The chain recombines TRBV9 with TRBJ1-4, with D unclear. Deletions cut 2 bases from V and 5 bases from J, with 19 bases between. The CDR3 totals 17 residues. Germline CDR1 is SGDLS and CDR2 is YYNGEE. The CDR3 loop is CASSVSGASLGNEKLFF. The CDR3, as DNA: TGTGCCAGCAGCGTGTCGGGAGCGAGCCTGGGGAATGAAAAACTGTTTTTT.

The chain combines TRBV19 with TRBJ2-1, with D perhaps matching TRBD2 (5 bases). Trimming removed 7 bases at V and 0 bases at J, with 16 bases between. The CDR3 length is 16 residues. Germline V lookup: CDR1 LNHDA, CDR2 SQIVND (reference sequence). In DNA form, the CDR3 reads TGTGCCAGTACTACGGGGAAAGTGAGCTCCTACAATGAGCAGTTCTTC. Translated, it gives CASTTGKVSSYNEQFF. Complete variable domain (other parts from reference TRBV19 and TRBJ2-1): DGGITQSPKYLFRKEGQNVTLSCEQNLNHDAMYWYRQDPGQGLRLIYYSQIVNDFQKGDIAEGYSVSREKKESFPLTVTSAQKNPTAFYLCASTTGKVSSYNEQFFGPGTRLTVL.

The chain links TRBV19 to TRBJ1-1; D may be TRBD1 (6 bases). Germline values: CDR1 LNHDA, CDR2 SQIVND (reference sequence). Trimming took 5 bases from V and 1 from J, leaving 11 bases between them. The CDR3 consists of 14 residues. CDR3 in amino acids: CASSGRGGNTEAFF. CDR3 DNA sequence: TGTGCCAGTAGTGGGCGAGGGGGGAACACTGAAGCTTTCTTT. Looking up the rest from reference TRBV19 and TRBJ1-1 gives the full variable domain: DGGITQSPKYLFRKEGQNVTLSCEQNLNHDAMYWYRQDPGQGLRLIYYSQIVNDFQKGDIAEGYSVSREKKESFPLTVTSAQKNPTAFYLCASSGRGGNTEAFFGQGTRLTVV.

In this sample, this clone turned up a few times. The V and J genes are TRBV28 and TRBJ2-2; possibly TRBD2 for D (6 bases). V was shortened by 10 bases and J by 6 bases, with 18 bases between the two germline ends. This CDR3 has 14 amino acids. Germline V gene sequence: CDR1 MDHEN, CDR2 SYDVKM. The CDR3 protein is CATTQGGIAGELFF. CDR3 nucleotide sequence: TGTGCCACAACCCAGGGCGGGATCGCCGGGGAGCTGTTTTTT. The entire variable domain, with the rest obtained from reference TRBV28 and TRBJ2-2, is as follows: DVKVTQSSRYLVKRTGEKVFLECVQDMDHENMFWYRQDPGLGLRLIYFSYDVKMKEKGDIPEGYSVSREKKERFSLILESASTNQTSMYLCATTQGGIAGELFFGEGSRLTVL.

This clone has a handful of counts. The chain combines TRBV15 with TRBJ2-7; the D gene is possibly TRBD2 (7 bases). The V end lost 0 bases, the J end lost 2 bases, and 14 bases lay between the germline ends. This CDR3 has 16 residues. Germline values: CDR1 LNHNV, CDR2 YYDKDF (reference sequence). Written as DNA, the CDR3 is TGTGCCACCAGCAGAGATCTGGGGGGGGGCCCCTACGAGCAGTACTTC. Residues: CATSRDLGGGPYEQYF. Looking up the rest from reference TRBV15 and TRBJ2-7 gives the full variable domain: DAMVIQNPRYQVTQFGKPVTLSCSQTLNHNVMYWYQQKSSQAPKLLFHYYDKDFNNEADTPDNFQSRRPNTSFCFLDIRSPGLGDTAMYLCATSRDLGGGPYEQYFGPGTRLTVT.

This chain uses TRBV11-2 with TRBJ2-1; 10 bases agree with TRBD1. Germline V gene data show CDR1 as SGHAT and CDR2 as FQNNGV. The CDR3 is 15 residues long. After removal of 5 bases from V and 3 bases from J, the junction contained 4 bases not matched to a gene. CDR3 DNA sequence: TGTGCCAGCAGCCCAGACAGGGGGCACTACAATGAGCAGTTCTTC. Protein sequence: CASSPDRGHYNEQFF.

The CDR3 sequence is CASSYSGWTAPWDYGYTF. The CDR3 nucleotides read TGTGCCAGCAGTTACTCCGGGTGGACAGCTCCCTGGGACTATGGCTACACCTTC. The chain joins TRBV6-2 or TRBV6-3 to TRBJ1-2, with D maybe TRBD1 (6 bases). Germline V gives CDR1 MNHEY, CDR2 SVGEGT. The CDR3 is 18 amino acids. V was pared by 0 bases and J by 3 bases, with 20 bases between.

The CDR3 DNA sequence: TGTGCCAGCACCCCTGGGACAGGGTATGGCTACACCTTC. Amino acid sequence: CASTPGTGYGYTF. The V call is TRBV6-4, the J call TRBJ1-2, with 9 positions matching TRBD1. The CDR3 is 13 residues long. The germline CDR1 and CDR2 sequences are MRHNA and SNTAGT. With V trimmed by 7 bases and J by 5 bases, 5 bases remained unmatched.

The chain has TRBV2 and TRBJ1-1, with 7 nucleotides matching TRBD1. This CDR3 is 12 amino acids long. Per the germline V gene, CDR1 is SNHLY and CDR2 is FYNNEI. The V and J ends lost 6 bases and 4 bases, in that order; junction bases with no gene match: 2. The CDR3 DNA follows: TGTGCCAGCAGCGCAGGGGGCACTGAAGCTTTCTTT. It encodes CASSAGGTEAFF.

This clone was seen only a few times. The chain is built from TRBV6-5 and TRBJ1-6; the match to TRBD1 covers 9 bases. From germline, CDR1 is MNHEY and CDR2 SVGAGI. CDR3 size: 15 residues. With 6 bases clipped from V and 7 bases from J, the junction kept 7 bases outside the gene matches. CDR3 sequence (DNA): TGTGCCAGCAGCCTAAGGACAGGGGTAAATTCACCCCTCCACTTT. This codes for CASSLRTGVNSPLHF.

V gene TRBV2 combines with J gene TRBJ1-2, with 7 bases that match TRBD1. V shed 1 base, J shed 3 bases, and the junction held 5 bases outside the gene matches. Germline V gene lookup returns CDR1 SNHLY and CDR2 FYNNEI. The CDR3 runs to 15 residues. CDR3 sequence reads: CASSEGRGTDYGYTF. In DNA, the CDR3 is TGTGCCAGCAGTGAAGGCCGGGGGACAGACTATGGCTACACCTTC.

This chain connects TRBV28 to TRBJ1-1, with D possibly matching TRBD1 (5 bases). Germline lookup yields CDR1 MDHEN and CDR2 SYDVKM. V lost 6 bases and J lost 0, with 11 bases in between. The CDR3 is 14 amino acids. CDR3 protein: CASRVGHLNTEAFF. The CDR3 nucleotides read TGTGCCAGCAGAGTCGGACATTTGAACACTGAAGCTTTCTTT.

The chain couples TRBV6-5 to TRBJ2-1, with 7 bases identical to TRBD2. The germline gives CDR1 MNHEY, CDR2 SVGAGI. V was clipped by 8 bases and J by 9 bases; unmatched bases: 13. The CDR3 has 14 amino acids. The CDR3 spells CASRLTAGNAEQFF. The CDR3 DNA is TGTGCCAGCCGTTTAACAGCGGGGAACGCTGAGCAGTTCTTC.

The chain employs TRBV19 and TRBJ1-5, with TRBD1 as a possible D gene (6 bases). The CDR3 has 14 amino acids. Trimming stripped 6 bases from V and 3 bases from J, with 12 bases between. Germline V gene lookup returns CDR1 LNHDA and CDR2 SQIVND (reference sequence). CDR3 residues: CASSTYRDNQPQHF. CDR3 nucleotide sequence: TGTGCCAGTAGCACCTACAGGGACAATCAGCCCCAGCATTTT.

V gene TRBV10-1 combines with J gene TRBJ2-1, with TRBD2 as a possible D gene (6 bases). V was clipped by 4 bases and J by 5 bases, with 15 bases between them. This CDR3 is 15 amino acids long. Germline V gene data show CDR1 as WNHNN and CDR2 as SYGVQD (reference sequence). CDR3 bases: TGCGCCAGCAGTGGTGGTACTAGCAAGCACAATGAGCAGTTCTTC. This sequence encodes CASSGGTSKHNEQFF.

The genes are TRBV20-1 and TRBJ1-2; possibly TRBD1 for D (5 bases). Trimming stripped 6 bases from V and 6 bases from J, with 11 bases between. CDR3 length equals 11 residues. CDR1 is DFQATT, CDR2 SNEGSKA, per germline (reference sequence). CDR3 sequence reads: CSAKTVDGYTF. The CDR3 DNA reads TGCAGTGCAAAGACAGTCGATGGCTACACCTTC.

This sequence joins TRBV3-1 (or the pseudogene TRBV3-2) and TRBJ2-1, with 9 bases fitting TRBD2. This CDR3 contains 12 residues. V dropped 8 bases and J dropped 7; count of bases not matched to a gene: 3. Germline V CDR1 and CDR2: LGHDT, YNNKEL (reference sequence). CDR3 DNA: TGTGCCAGCGTAGCGGGAGATAATGAGCAGTTCTTC. The encoded protein is CASVAGDNEQFF.

V usage is TRBV7-9 and J usage is TRBJ2-1, with D possibly matching TRBD2 (5 bases). The CDR3 is 14 amino acids. CDR1 is SEHNR and CDR2 is FQNEAQ in the germline V gene (reference sequence). Deletions cut 2 bases from V and 5 bases from J, with 10 bases between. The CDR3, as DNA: TGTGCCAGCAGCTTAAGGACTGCTAACAATGAGCAGTTCTTC. It yields the protein CASSLRTANNEQFF. Drawing the rest from reference TRBV7-9 and TRBJ2-1, the complete variable domain is DTGVSQNPRHKITKRGQNVTFRCDPISEHNRLYWYRQTLGQGPEFLTYFQNEAQLEKSRLLSDRFSAERPKGSFSTLEIQRTEQGDSAMYLCASSLRTANNEQFFGPGTRLTVL.